This TCR beta chain was identified in a study of identical twins. Notes on this clonotype: At one end, the junction sequence differs from germline, possibly due to a read error.

Each cDNA held unique molecular identifiers, and template switching gave it a universal primer site. Each CDR3 protein gets one entry after TCRdb re-called the 5' RACE reads with MiXCR. The sample has 420,000 or so distinct CDR3 sequences; 18% are singletons. The sample taken for sequencing was naive T cells sorted from blood. This clonotype originated in a man aged 45 to 65 in good health.

CDR3 region: CATSDFGYNKQFF. Written as DNA, the CDR3 is TGTGCCACCAGTGATTTTGGGTACAATAAGCAGTTCTTC. The V and J genes are TRBV24-1 and TRBJ2-1; D unclear. Germline V gives CDR1 KGHDR, CDR2 SFDVKD. The CDR3 length is 13 residues.